The next 18 T cell receptor beta chains were all read from a single sample in a study of identical twins. TCRdb itself ran the 5' RACE reads through MiXCR, one entry per CDR3 protein. The sample has 1.5 million to 2 million distinct CDR3 sequences, around a third seen once. The sample consisted of cord blood. These receptors all come from a newborn girl in good health.

The J gene is TRBJ2-4, the V gene TRBV24-1; D is perhaps TRBD1 (6 bases). Trimming shortened V by 4 bases and J by 0 bases, and 15 bases separated the two germline ends. Germline CDR1 is KGHDR and CDR2 is SFDVKD. This CDR3 has 17 residues. The CDR3 loop reads CATSEFTGPPAKNIQYF. As DNA, the CDR3 is TGTGCCACCAGTGAGTTCACAGGGCCCCCAGCCAAAAACATTCAGTACTTC.

The table lists this clonotype with many counts. The rearrangement links TRBV7-9 to TRBJ2-1, with D uncertain. CDR3 length equals 15 residues. Germline V CDR1 and CDR2: SEHNR, FQNEAQ (reference sequence). Trimming cost V 5 bases and J 3 bases, with 14 bases left between them. The CDR3 DNA reads as TGTGCCAGCAGCCCGCCTACGTACTACTACAATGAGCAGTTCTTC. It yields the protein CASSPPTYYYNEQFF.

V gene TRBV5-1 combines with J gene TRBJ1-2; the match to TRBD1 covers 11 bases. The CDR3 is 16 amino acids. The J segment lost 1 base and the V segment lost 4 bases, leaving 6 bases of the junction unmatched. CDR1 is SGHRS, CDR2 YFSETQ, per germline. CDR3 loop: CASSPRTGGVNYGYTF. CDR3 in DNA: TGCGCCAGCAGCCCGCGGACAGGGGGCGTTAACTATGGCTACACCTTC. The entire variable domain, with the rest obtained from reference TRBV5-1 and TRBJ1-2, is as follows: KAGVTQTPRYLIKTRGQQVTLSCSPISGHRSVSWYQQTPGQGLQFLFEYFSETQRNKGNFPGRFSGRQFSNSRSEMNVSTLELGDSALYLCASSPRTGGVNYGYTFGSGTRLTVV.

The CDR3 protein is CSARDPGQGNNQPQHF. CDR3 sequence (DNA): TGCAGTGCTAGAGACCCGGGACAGGGGAACAATCAGCCCCAGCATTTT. The chain combines TRBV20-1 with TRBJ1-5; 10 bases are shared with TRBD1. Germline CDR1 reads DFQATT; CDR2 reads SNEGSKA (reference sequence). The CDR3 runs to 16 residues. V shed 0 bases and J 3 bases; nucleotides not matched to a gene: 5.

This clonotype was seen more than once but under ten times. The chain recombines TRBV12-3 or TRBV12-4 with TRBJ2-1, with 11 bases matching TRBD2. The V segment lost 6 bases and the J segment 7 bases; nucleotides outside the gene matches: 5. This CDR3 spans 14 amino acids. In DNA form, the CDR3 reads TGTGCCAGCAGAACTAGCGGGAGTCGAAATGAGCAGTTCTTC. Translating gives CASRTSGSRNEQFF.

This chain joins TRBV4-1 and TRBJ1-3, with D hard to call. V was cut by 4 bases and J by 3 bases, with 16 bases left in between. The CDR3 totals 16 residues. Germline V gene lookup returns CDR1 MGHRA and CDR2 YSYEKL. CDR3 DNA: TGCGCCAGCAGCCCCTATCCTGCGCAGCTTGGAAACACCATATATTTT. This gives the protein CASSPYPAQLGNTIYF.

This clonotype showed up just a few times. The chain combines TRBV10-3 with TRBJ1-1; 10 bases line up with TRBD1. CDR1 and CDR2 (germline): ENHRY, SYGVKD. The V and J ends lost 7 bases and 5 bases, in that order; junction bases with no gene match: 7. This CDR3 contains 14 residues. CDR3 coding DNA: TGTGCCATCATCTTAGGACAGGGGGGTACTGAAGCTTTCTTT. Residues: CAIILGQGGTEAFF.

This clonotype was detected ten times or more. The J gene is TRBJ1-2, the V gene TRBV29-1; D remains ambiguous. This CDR3 has 14 amino acids. V was pared by 4 bases and J by 4 bases, with 16 bases between. From germline, CDR1 is SQVTM and CDR2 ANQGSEA. CDR3 protein: CSVAPRQSIYGYTF. CDR3 in DNA: TGCAGCGTTGCCCCACGGCAGTCGATCTATGGCTACACCTTC.

This rearrangement joins TRBV7-2 to TRBJ2-1; D is possibly TRBD2 (6 bases). The CDR3 consists of 14 residues. With 7 bases removed from V and 10 bases from J, the gap between germline ends came to 20 bases. Germline CDR1 and CDR2: SGHTA and FQGNSA. This chain's CDR3 is CASISGLAQGEQFF. The CDR3 bases are TGTGCCAGCATTTCCGGGCTAGCGCAAGGGGAGCAGTTCTTC.

The chain carries TRBV4-2 and TRBJ2-7; 7 bases fit TRBD1. The V segment lost 1 base and the J segment 3 bases; nucleotides outside the gene matches: 3. The CDR3 is 14 residues long. CDR1 is LGHNA, CDR2 YNFKEQ, per germline. CDR3 DNA sequence: TGTGCCAGCAGCCAAGGCAGGGGGTACTACGAGCAGTACTTC. Protein: CASSQGRGYYEQYF.

This clonotype was recorded many times. J is TRBJ2-7 and V is TRBV5-1; D uncertain. Germline CDR1 SGHRS, CDR2 YFSETQ. V was cut by 4 bases and J by 2 bases, with 7 bases left in between. This CDR3 has 12 residues. The CDR3 region is CASSVSPYEQYF. CDR3 nucleotide sequence: TGCGCCAGCAGCGTCAGTCCCTACGAGCAGTACTTC.

J is TRBJ2-7 and V is TRBV6-1; the D gene could be TRBD1 or TRBD2 (5 bases each). The J call may be mistaken, given a closer DNA end match to TRBJ2-4. The CDR3 loop spans 14 amino acids. Per the germline V gene, CDR1 is MNHNS and CDR2 is SASEGT. CDR3 protein: CAFRLRDLKNIQYF. The CDR3 bases are TGTGCCTTCAGGCTCCGGGACCTCAAAAACATTCAGTACTTC.

This chain links TRBV20-1 with TRBJ2-5, with D possibly TRBD1 on 6 matching bases. The CDR3 extends over 15 amino acids. V dropped 0 bases and J dropped 2 bases, with 13 bases sitting between them. Looked up from germline, CDR1 is DFQATT and CDR2 is SNEGSKA (reference sequence). CDR3 amino acids: CSARDIGQWQETQYF. The CDR3 DNA sequence: TGCAGTGCTAGAGATATAGGACAGTGGCAAGAGACCCAGTACTTC.

The rearrangement joins TRBV27 to TRBJ2-1; 15 nucleotides line up with TRBD2. The J call is uncertain, as TRBJ2-7 better fits the DNA end. This CDR3 is built from 18 residues. CDR1 MNHEY and CDR2 SMNVEV come from the germline V gene (reference sequence). DNA for the CDR3: TGTGCCAGCAGTTTAGGGACTAGCGGGAGGAGCTCCTACAATGAGCAGTACTTC. Its translation: CASSLGTSGRSSYNEQYF.

The chain joins TRBV7-9 to TRBJ1-2, with a possible D match to TRBD1 (5 bases). Trimming left V 0 bases short and J 3 bases short, with 11 bases between. CDR1 is SEHNR, CDR2 FQNEAQ, per germline (reference sequence). The CDR3 totals 15 residues. As DNA, the CDR3 is TGTGCCAGCAGCTTAGCGTCCGGGACGGACTATGGCTACACCTTC. Encoded protein: CASSLASGTDYGYTF.

CDR3 nucleotide sequence: TGTGCCAGCAGTCAAACTTACACTAGCGGGAGTAGAGAGCAGTTCTTC. Its translation is CASSQTYTSGSREQFF. The V gene is TRBV11-3, the J gene TRBJ2-1; 11 bases agree with TRBD2. V lost 6 bases and J lost 10; bases outside the gene matches: 14. The CDR3 covers 16 residues. The germline V gene has CDR1 SGHNT and CDR2 YENEEA. The complete variable domain, with remaining parts taken from reference TRBV11-3 and TRBJ2-1, reads EAGVVQSPRYKIIEKKQPVAFWCNPISGHNTLYWYLQNLGQGPELLIRYENEEAVDDSQLPKDRFSAERLKGVDSTLKIQPAELGDSAVYLCASSQTYTSGSREQFFGPGTRLTVL.

The chain recombines TRBV20-1 with TRBJ2-3, with D possibly TRBD1 on 6 matching bases. V was pared by 1 base and J by 0 bases, with 14 bases between. Per the germline V gene, CDR1 is DFQATT and CDR2 is SNEGSKA (reference sequence). The CDR3 spans 16 residues. The CDR3: CSARGIGGPSTDTQYF. CDR3 nucleotides: TGCAGTGCTAGAGGCATAGGGGGACCGAGCACAGATACGCAGTATTTT.

This clonotype has ten or more counts. The CDR3 spells CASSQDRWDYGYTF. The CDR3 region has the DNA TGTGCCAGCAGCCAAGATCGTTGGGACTATGGCTACACCTTC. The chain joins TRBV4-2 to TRBJ1-2; no reliable D call. The CDR3 runs 14 residues. V lost 0 bases and J 3 bases, leaving 8 bases between the germline ends. Germline values: CDR1 LGHNA, CDR2 YNFKEQ.